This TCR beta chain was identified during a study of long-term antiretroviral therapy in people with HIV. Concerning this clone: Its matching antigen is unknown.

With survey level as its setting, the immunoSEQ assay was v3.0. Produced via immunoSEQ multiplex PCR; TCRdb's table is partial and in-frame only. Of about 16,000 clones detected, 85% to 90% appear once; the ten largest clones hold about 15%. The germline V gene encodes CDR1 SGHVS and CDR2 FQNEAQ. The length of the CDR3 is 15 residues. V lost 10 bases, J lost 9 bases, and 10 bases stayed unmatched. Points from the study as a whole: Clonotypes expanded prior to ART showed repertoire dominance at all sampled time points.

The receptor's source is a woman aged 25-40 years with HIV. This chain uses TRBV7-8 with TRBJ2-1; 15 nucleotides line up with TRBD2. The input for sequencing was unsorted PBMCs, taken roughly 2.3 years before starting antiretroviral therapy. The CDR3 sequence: CATKGLAGGTREQFF. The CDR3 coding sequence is TGTGCCACAAAAGGACTAGCGGGGGGGACTCGTGAGCAGTTCTTC.